This T cell receptor (beta chain) originates from a study of early T cells in non-severe SARS-CoV-2 infection (TCRdb year 2021). A note on the overall study: Because TCR sequencing relied on bulk RNA taken from unsorted whole blood, pairing of alpha and beta chains was not possible. On the study overall, not on this receptor specifically: VDJdb matching was skewed toward anti-spike CD8 responses and likely underestimated virus-specific expansions by missing private and CD4 specificities.

About this clonotype itself: There is no known antigen for this receptor. One base away there is no much larger clone; base qualities are not given.

The junction carries 9 bases between V and J, which are trimmed by 6 bases and 5 bases respectively. Inclusive of the bounding cysteine and phenylalanine, the CDR3 is 12 residues long. Just CDR3 DNA is preserved here, 36 bases in frame from base 1. CDR1 and CDR2 are drawn from the germline V gene: KGHSH, LQKENI. Set within a cohort of healthcare workers in London, UK, this nested case-control study involved weekly PCR testing of nasopharyngeal swabs along with blood sampling. Healthcare workers were recruited during the week of the UK lockdown, between 23 and 31 March 2020, and followed weekly for up to about 15 weeks. The library was made by 5' RACE. Sequenced on a NextSeq 500. To correct for sequencing error and PCR bias, the TCR library protocol tagged individual cDNA molecules with unique molecular identifiers. Sequencing covered both TCR alpha and beta chains, and within each sample the abundances of alpha and beta sequences were tightly co-correlated. In the paper's pipeline: Decombinator V4 was used to annotate TCR sequences for V gene, J gene and CDR3. TCRs were defined as expanded if a significant change between any two time points was detected under a Poisson model with p below 0.0001. Abundances of TCRs were expressed as counts per million after normalisation to the total number of TCRs sequenced in each sample. TRAV1-2 paired with TRAJ12, TRAJ20 or TRAJ33 defined MAIT TCRs, while TRAV10 paired with TRAJ18 defined iNKT TCRs. A search of VDJdb, accessed on 1 November 2021, was run for TCRs annotated to CMV, EBV and SARS-CoV-2, with TCRs annotated for multiple antigens excluded. In TCRdb, the public reads were trimmed at Q25 with fastp and aligned with MiXCR, with productive beta chains retained. When rows share a CDR3 protein, they turn into one entry using the most common DNA and genes. TCRdb, not the authors, supplied the V and J calls. The sample contains 55,000 or so distinct CDR3 sequences, around 6.6% of them found a single time. The ten most abundant clones make up 5.5% to 6% of the sample.

Recombination linked TRBV18 to TRBJ2-3, with the D gene too uncertain to name. Specimen: whole blood, collected at baseline. This receptor was obtained from an adult who was a healthcare worker with PCR-confirmed SARS-CoV-2 infection or an uninfected control (not recorded which). The nucleotide sequence reads TGTGCCAGCTCGCCCCCCGGAGATACGCAGTATTTT. This encodes CASSPPGDTQYF.